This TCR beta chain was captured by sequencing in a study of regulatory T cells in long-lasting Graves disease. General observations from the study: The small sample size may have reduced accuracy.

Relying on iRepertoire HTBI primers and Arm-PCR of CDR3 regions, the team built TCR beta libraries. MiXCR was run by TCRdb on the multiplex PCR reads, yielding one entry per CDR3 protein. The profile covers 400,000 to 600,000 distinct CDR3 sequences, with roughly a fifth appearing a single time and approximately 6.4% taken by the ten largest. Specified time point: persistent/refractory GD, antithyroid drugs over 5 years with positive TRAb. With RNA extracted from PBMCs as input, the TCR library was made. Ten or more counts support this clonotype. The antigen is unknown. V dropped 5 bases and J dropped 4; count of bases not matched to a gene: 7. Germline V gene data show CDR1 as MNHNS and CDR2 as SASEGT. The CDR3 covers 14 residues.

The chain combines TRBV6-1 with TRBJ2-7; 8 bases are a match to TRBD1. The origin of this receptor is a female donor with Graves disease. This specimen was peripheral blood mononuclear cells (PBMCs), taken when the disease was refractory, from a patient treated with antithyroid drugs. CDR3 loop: CASSQGAALYEQYF. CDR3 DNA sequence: TGTGCCAGCAGTCAGGGGGCCGCCTTATACGAGCAGTACTTC.